A selection of T cell receptor beta chains follows, all from one sample in a study of blood T cells in healthy people across ages. TCRdb passed the 5' RACE reads through MiXCR, listing each CDR3 protein once. The sample shows around 1,000,000 distinct CDR3 sequences, 35% to 40% of them seen only once. The sequenced sample consisted of blood. The source is a young man in good health. Both conserved end residues are part of each CDR3. Fields, in order: V gene, clone size, J gene, D gene, CDR3 protein, CDR3 DNA. The D gene is left open where the match is weak. A row's size may be missing; if present it is once, few, many or a size class.

V: TRBV14
size: many
J: TRBJ2-6
D: .
CDR3: CASSPSRANVLTF
DNA: TGTGCCAGCAGCCCCTCGAGGGCCAACGTCCTGACTTTC

V: TRBV15
size: .
J: TRBJ2-3
D: TRBD2
CDR3: CATSDTTSGEPDTQYF
DNA: TGTGCCACCAGCGACACGACTAGCGGGGAGCCAGATACGCAGTATTTT

V: TRBV20-1
size: .
J: TRBJ1-1
D: .
CDR3: CSASKLGGQDHTEAFF
DNA: TGCAGTGCTAGTAAGCTGGGTGGGCAGGATCATACTGAAGCTTTCTTT

V: TRBV20-1
size: .
J: TRBJ1-6
D: .
CDR3: CSTTDGRGAENSPLHF
DNA: TGCAGTACAACCGACGGGAGGGGCGCGGAGAATTCACCCCTCCACTTT

V: TRBV2
size: .
J: TRBJ1-5
D: TRBD1
CDR3: CASSRRGLYQPQHF
DNA: TGTGCCAGCAGTCGCAGGGGGTTATACCAGCCCCAGCATTTT

V: TRBV2
size: many
J: TRBJ2-1
D: .
CDR3: CASSVGYYNEQFF
DNA: TGTGCCAGCAGTGTGGGTTATTACAATGAGCAGTTCTTC

V: TRBV5-1
size: .
J: TRBJ1-2
D: TRBD1
CDR3: CASSRDRSETYGYTF
DNA: TGCGCCAGCAGCCGGGACAGGTCGGAAACCTATGGCTACACCTTC

V: TRBV2
size: .
J: TRBJ2-3
D: TRBD1
CDR3: CASSGYATGVADAQYF
DNA: TGTGCCAGCAGTGGATACGCGACAGGGGTAGCAGATGCGCAGTATTTT

V: TRBV12-5
size: .
J: TRBJ2-3
D: .
CDR3: CASGLVLRGGTDTQYF
DNA: TGTGCTAGTGGTTTGGTATTGAGGGGGGGCACAGATACGCAGTATTTT

V: TRBV28
size: .
J: TRBJ2-1
D: TRBD2
CDR3: CASSTPGLAGLNEQFF
DNA: TGTGCCAGCAGTACCCCGGGGCTAGCGGGGTTGAATGAGCAGTTCTTC

V: TRBV3-1
size: few
J: TRBJ2-3
D: .
CDR3: CASSPPGPGTDTQYF
DNA: TGTGCCAGCAGCCCACCGGGACCGGGGACCGATACGCAGTATTTT

V: TRBV7-2
size: .
J: TRBJ2-1
D: TRBD2
CDR3: CASSGLDYEQFF
DNA: TGTGCCAGCAGCGGACTAGACTATGAGCAGTTCTTC

V: TRBV4-3
size: .
J: TRBJ2-7
D: .
CDR3: CASSQHERDGDEQYF
DNA: TGCGCCAGCAGCCAACATGAAAGAGACGGCGACGAGCAGTACTTC

V: TRBV6-2/TRBV6-3
size: many
J: TRBJ2-5
D: .
CDR3: CASSYSIGETQYF
DNA: TGTGCCAGCAGTTACTCGATTGGAGAGACCCAGTACTTC

V: TRBV6-2/TRBV6-3
size: .
J: TRBJ2-7
D: TRBD1
CDR3: CASNSGTGYEQYF
DNA: TGTGCCAGCAATTCCGGGACAGGTTACGAGCAGTACTTC

V: TRBV6-4
size: once
J: TRBJ2-2
D: TRBD2
CDR3: CASSDGLVGTSGNTGELFF
DNA: TGTGCCAGCAGTGACGGCCTAGTCGGGACTAGCGGTAACACCGGGGAGCTGTTTTTT

V: TRBV5-1
size: few
J: TRBJ2-3
D: .
CDR3: CASRSIAETSGYTDTQYF
DNA: TGCGCCAGCAGGTCTATAGCGGAAACTTCGGGTTACACAGATACGCAGTATTTT

V: TRBV7-2
size: .
J: TRBJ2-2
D: .
CDR3: CASSLGGMVPGELFF
DNA: TGTGCCAGCAGCTTAGGGGGGATGGTGCCCGGGGAGCTGTTTTTT

V: TRBV7-3
size: few
J: TRBJ2-1
D: TRBD2
CDR3: CASSSRTSFEQFF
DNA: TGTGCCAGCAGCTCAAGGACTAGCTTTGAGCAGTTCTTC

V: TRBV28
size: .
J: TRBJ2-1
D: .
CDR3: CASSYFNNEQFF
DNA: TGTGCCAGCAGTTACTTTAACAATGAGCAGTTCTTC

V: TRBV20-1
size: few
J: TRBJ2-5
D: .
CDR3: CSAGVSGSVETQYF
DNA: TGCAGTGCCGGGGTTAGCGGCTCCGTAGAGACCCAGTACTTC

V: TRBV30
size: few
J: TRBJ1-2
D: .
CDR3: CAWSGIVKTNYGYTF
DNA: TGTGCCTGGAGTGGTATAGTAAAGACTAACTATGGCTACACCTTC

V: TRBV30
size: .
J: TRBJ2-7
D: .
CDR3: CAWSDTGLTYEQYF
DNA: TGTGCCTGGAGCGACACAGGGTTAACCTACGAGCAGTACTTC

V: TRBV20-1
size: many
J: TRBJ2-1
D: TRBD1
CDR3: CSARDPGTGFNEQFF
DNA: TGCAGTGCTAGAGATCCCGGGACAGGGTTTAATGAGCAGTTCTTC

V: TRBV7-2
size: once
J: TRBJ2-3
D: .
CDR3: CASSSGRAGGTDTQYF
DNA: TGTGCCAGCAGCTCGGGACGAGCGGGCGGTACAGATACGCAGTATTTT

V: TRBV4-1
size: few
J: TRBJ1-2
D: .
CDR3: CASSREATRTNYGYTF
DNA: TGCGCCAGCAGCCGGGAAGCAACCAGGACTAACTATGGCTACACCTTC

V: TRBV20-1
size: few
J: TRBJ2-7
D: TRBD1
CDR3: CSVTGQPTYEQYF
DNA: TGCAGTGTCACGGGACAGCCGACCTACGAGCAGTACTTC

V: TRBV7-9
size: few
J: TRBJ1-6
D: .
CDR3: CASSFGGISPLHF
DNA: TGTGCCAGCAGCTTCGGCGGGATTTCACCCCTCCACTTT

V: TRBV28
size: .
J: TRBJ2-3
D: .
CDR3: CASRQGSDTQYF
DNA: TGTGCCAGTAGGCAGGGCTCAGATACGCAGTATTTT

V: TRBV20-1
size: .
J: TRBJ1-1
D: .
CDR3: CSASPRRTNTEAFF
DNA: TGCAGTGCTAGTCCTCGCAGGACGAACACTGAAGCTTTCTTT

V: TRBV7-7
size: few
J: TRBJ1-2
D: .
CDR3: CASSETGPNYGYTF
DNA: TGTGCTAGCAGCGAGACAGGACCTAACTATGGCTACACCTTC

V: TRBV4-2
size: few
J: TRBJ2-5
D: TRBD2
CDR3: CASSQSGSGGAETQYF
DNA: TGTGCCAGCAGCCAAAGCGGTAGCGGGGGGGCAGAGACCCAGTACTTC

V: TRBV4-3
size: .
J: TRBJ1-2
D: TRBD1
CDR3: CASSQDEGQGYGYTF
DNA: TGCGCCAGCAGCCAAGATGAGGGACAGGGATATGGCTACACCTTC

V: TRBV6-5
size: few
J: TRBJ1-1
D: .
CDR3: CASSYSSGPNTEAFF
DNA: TGTGCCAGCAGTTACTCGTCAGGGCCGAACACTGAAGCTTTCTTT

V: TRBV10-3
size: .
J: TRBJ1-4
D: .
CDR3: CAISETEHNEKLFF
DNA: TGTGCCATCAGTGAGACGGAACATAATGAAAAACTGTTTTTT

V: TRBV7-2
size: .
J: TRBJ1-4
D: TRBD1
CDR3: CASSLTGESNEKLFF
DNA: TGTGCCAGCAGCCTGACAGGGGAATCTAATGAAAAACTGTTTTTT

V: TRBV20-1
size: .
J: TRBJ1-6
D: TRBD1
CDR3: CSARDQGAGNSPLHF
DNA: TGCAGTGCTAGAGATCAGGGGGCCGGTAATTCACCCCTCCACTTT

V: TRBV6-2/TRBV6-3
size: .
J: TRBJ2-1
D: .
CDR3: CASSQSEYNEQFF
DNA: TGTGCCAGCAGCCAAAGTGAGTACAATGAGCAGTTCTTC

V: TRBV18
size: .
J: TRBJ2-1
D: TRBD1
CDR3: CASSPPDRVDEQFF
DNA: TGTGCCAGCTCACCACCGGACAGGGTCGATGAGCAGTTCTTC

V: TRBV27
size: .
J: TRBJ1-1
D: .
CDR3: CASRPDRMNTEAFF
DNA: TGTGCCAGCAGGCCGGACAGAATGAACACTGAAGCTTTCTTT

V: TRBV10-3
size: .
J: TRBJ2-7
D: .
CDR3: CAISETLDGCEQYF
DNA: TGTGCCATCAGTGAGACCCTCGACGGGTGCGAGCAGTACTTC

V: TRBV20-1
size: few
J: TRBJ1-2
D: .
CDR3: CSASQGNYGYTF
DNA: TGCAGTGCTAGCCAGGGCAACTATGGCTACACCTTC

V: TRBV7-9
size: once
J: TRBJ2-1
D: TRBD1
CDR3: CASSSRTGVGNEPFF
DNA: TGTGCCAGCAGCTCACGGACAGGGGTTGGTAATGAGCCGTTCTTC

V: TRBV6-5
size: .
J: TRBJ1-6
D: TRBD1
CDR3: CASSYSNRGGSYNSPLHF
DNA: TGTGCCAGCAGTTACTCGAACAGGGGAGGCTCCTATAATTCACCCCTCCACTTT

V: TRBV5-1
size: .
J: TRBJ2-7
D: TRBD1
CDR3: CASSPGTGSLVEQYF
DNA: TGCGCCAGCAGCCCTGGGACAGGTTCTTTGGTCGAGCAGTACTTC

V: TRBV4-1
size: .
J: TRBJ2-7
D: .
CDR3: CASGQAGEASEQYF
DNA: TGCGCCAGCGGCCAAGCAGGGGAAGCAAGCGAGCAGTACTTC

V: TRBV9
size: few
J: TRBJ2-3
D: .
CDR3: CASSGREQYF
DNA: TGTGCCAGCAGCGGACGGGAGCAGTATTTT

V: TRBV7-2
size: .
J: TRBJ2-7
D: TRBD1
CDR3: CASSLGGQNNEQYF
DNA: TGTGCCAGCAGCTTAGGGGGACAGAACAATGAGCAGTACTTC

V: TRBV12-3/TRBV12-4
size: .
J: TRBJ1-2
D: .
CDR3: CASSTSTGWDGYTF
DNA: TGTGCCAGCAGTACATCAACAGGGTGGGATGGCTACACCTTC

V: TRBV5-5
size: few
J: TRBJ1-2
D: .
CDR3: CASSSNWESGYTF
DNA: TGTGCCAGCAGCTCAAACTGGGAGAGTGGCTACACCTTC

V: TRBV9
size: .
J: TRBJ2-1
D: TRBD2
CDR3: CASSVGLAGDEQFF
DNA: TGTGCCAGCAGCGTAGGCTTAGCGGGGGATGAGCAGTTCTTC

V: TRBV7-2
size: .
J: TRBJ1-2
D: .
CDR3: CASSSTYLDNYGYTF
DNA: TGTGCCAGCAGCTCAACTTACTTGGACAACTATGGCTACACCTTC

V: TRBV7-2
size: many
J: TRBJ2-1
D: .
CDR3: CASSRQSYNEQFF
DNA: TGTGCCAGCAGCCGTCAGTCGTACAATGAGCAGTTCTTC

V: TRBV20-1
size: few
J: TRBJ1-2
D: .
CDR3: CSARGGTNYGYTF
DNA: TGCAGTGCTAGAGGGGGGACAAACTATGGCTACACCTTC

V: TRBV6-5
size: .
J: TRBJ2-7
D: .
CDR3: CASTLTAGGGYEQYF
DNA: TGTGCCAGCACCCTGACAGCCGGGGGTGGCTACGAGCAGTACTTC

V: TRBV20-1
size: .
J: TRBJ1-3
D: .
CDR3: CSAPKGSGNTIYF
DNA: TGCAGTGCCCCGAAAGGCTCCGGAAACACCATATATTTT

V: TRBV9
size: .
J: TRBJ1-6
D: .
CDR3: CASSEGDNYNSPLHF
DNA: TGTGCCAGCAGTGAGGGGGATAATTATAATTCACCCCTCCACTTT

V: TRBV20-1
size: few
J: TRBJ1-1
D: .
CDR3: CSARPGPMNTEAFF
DNA: TGCAGTGCTAGACCAGGACCCATGAACACTGAAGCTTTCTTT

V: TRBV7-6
size: few
J: TRBJ2-3
D: TRBD1
CDR3: CASSRGQGITDTQYF
DNA: TGTGCCAGCAGCCGCGGACAGGGGATCACAGATACGCAGTATTTT

V: TRBV7-9
size: .
J: TRBJ2-3
D: .
CDR3: CASSPGPSTDTRYF
DNA: TGTGCCAGCAGCCCGGGCCCGAGCACAGATACGCGGTATTTT